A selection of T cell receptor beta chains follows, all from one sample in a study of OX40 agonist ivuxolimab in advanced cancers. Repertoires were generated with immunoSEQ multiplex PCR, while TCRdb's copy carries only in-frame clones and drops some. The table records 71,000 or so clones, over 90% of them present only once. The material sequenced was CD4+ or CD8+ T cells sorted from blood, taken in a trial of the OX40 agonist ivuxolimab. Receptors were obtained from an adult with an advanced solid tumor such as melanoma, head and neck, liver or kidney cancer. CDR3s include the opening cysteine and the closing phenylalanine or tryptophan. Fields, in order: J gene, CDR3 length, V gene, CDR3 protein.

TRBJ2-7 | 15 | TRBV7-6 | CASSSNLQYSHQQYF
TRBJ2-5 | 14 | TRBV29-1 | CSVDIWRGRETQYF
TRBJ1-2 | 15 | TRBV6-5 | CASSYPAGGRYGYTF
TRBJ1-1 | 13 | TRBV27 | CASSLKQGYEAFF
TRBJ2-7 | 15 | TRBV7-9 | CASSLVGGRPYEQYF
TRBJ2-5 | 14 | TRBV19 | CASSTRTGVETQYF
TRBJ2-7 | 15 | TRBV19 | CASSAGQRSTYEQYF
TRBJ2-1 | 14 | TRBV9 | CASSVEANYNEQFF
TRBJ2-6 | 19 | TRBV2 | CASSTGLAGTISGANVLTF
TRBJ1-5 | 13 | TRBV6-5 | CASSFDSNQPQHF
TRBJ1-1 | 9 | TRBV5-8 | CASSLFGFF
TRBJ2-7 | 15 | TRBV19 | CASSTPTGFSSEQYF
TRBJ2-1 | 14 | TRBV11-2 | CASSLGHKGDEQFF
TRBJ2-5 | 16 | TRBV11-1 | CASSYDQDLGGETQYF
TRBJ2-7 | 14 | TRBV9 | CASSVGGIGYEQYF
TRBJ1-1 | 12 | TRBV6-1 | CATQTGSTEAFF
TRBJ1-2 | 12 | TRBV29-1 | CSGQTALYGYTF
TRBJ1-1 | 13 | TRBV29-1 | CSATGPSGSEAFF
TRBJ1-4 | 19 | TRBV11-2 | CASSLATGGGGTGNEKLFF
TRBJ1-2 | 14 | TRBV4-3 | CASSHGGQDYGYTF
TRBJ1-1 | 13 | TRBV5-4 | CASSQRGNTEAFF
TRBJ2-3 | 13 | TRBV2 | CASQGGDTDTQYF
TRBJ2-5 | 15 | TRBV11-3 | CASSLGTGGLETQYF
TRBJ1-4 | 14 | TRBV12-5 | CASGLYTTNEKLFF
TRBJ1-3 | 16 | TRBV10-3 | CATRNHRVDSGNTIYF
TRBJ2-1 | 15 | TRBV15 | CATSTDRTSYNEQFF
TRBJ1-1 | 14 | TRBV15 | CATSLDRGRTEAFF
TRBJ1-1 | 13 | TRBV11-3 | CASSFGTNTEAFF
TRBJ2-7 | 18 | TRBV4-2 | CASSQEIRPGRLVYEQYF
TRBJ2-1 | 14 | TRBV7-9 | CASSPGTGGPEQFF
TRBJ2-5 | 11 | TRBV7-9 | CASSSDQTQYF
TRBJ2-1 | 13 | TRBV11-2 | CASSPGPKNEQFF
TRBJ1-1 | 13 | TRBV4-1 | CASSQVIGFEAFF
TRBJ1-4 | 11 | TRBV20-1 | CSAGGGTQLFF
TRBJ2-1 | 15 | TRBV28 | CASSSQTSGENEQFF
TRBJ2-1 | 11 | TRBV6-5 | CASRLGTKEFF
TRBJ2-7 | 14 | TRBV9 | CASSETSRGGEQYF
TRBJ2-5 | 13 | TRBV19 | CASRGQEKETQYF
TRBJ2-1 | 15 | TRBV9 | CASSVERGGGNEQFF
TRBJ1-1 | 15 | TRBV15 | CATSRGGARYTEAFF
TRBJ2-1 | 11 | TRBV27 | CASSFGGEQFF
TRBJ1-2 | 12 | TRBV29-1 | CSLQGQNYGYTF
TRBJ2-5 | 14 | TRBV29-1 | CSVEFGLAIETQYF
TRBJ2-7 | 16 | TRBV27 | CASSFGTGLRLYEQYF
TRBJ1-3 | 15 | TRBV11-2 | CASSPPWGSGNTIYF
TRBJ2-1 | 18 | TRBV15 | CATSNLGYTESSYNEQFF
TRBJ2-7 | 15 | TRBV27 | CASRETSGGARQVRF
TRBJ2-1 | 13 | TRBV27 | CASSSKGVNEQFF
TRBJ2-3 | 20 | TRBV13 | CASSSHLGGGGATSTDTQYF